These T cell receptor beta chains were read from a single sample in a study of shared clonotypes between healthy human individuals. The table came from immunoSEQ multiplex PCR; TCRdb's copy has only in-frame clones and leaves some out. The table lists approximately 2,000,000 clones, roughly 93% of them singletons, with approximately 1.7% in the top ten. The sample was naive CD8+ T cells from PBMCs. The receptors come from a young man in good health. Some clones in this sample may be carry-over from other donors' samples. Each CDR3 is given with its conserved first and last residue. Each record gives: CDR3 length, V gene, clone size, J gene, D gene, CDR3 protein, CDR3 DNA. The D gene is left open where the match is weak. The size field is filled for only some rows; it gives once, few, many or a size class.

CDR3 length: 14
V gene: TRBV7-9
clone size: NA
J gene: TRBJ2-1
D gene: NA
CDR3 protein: CASSLRTGSYEQFF
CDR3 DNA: TGTGCCAGCAGCCTTAGGACGGGCAGCTATGAGCAGTTCTTC

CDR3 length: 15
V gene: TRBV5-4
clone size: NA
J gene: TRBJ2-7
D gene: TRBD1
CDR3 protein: CASSLRGQGYHEQYF
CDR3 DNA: TGTGCCAGCAGCCTCCGCGGACAGGGGTACCACGAGCAGTACTTC

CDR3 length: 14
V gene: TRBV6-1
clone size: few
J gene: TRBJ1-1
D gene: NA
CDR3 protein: CASTPRRVVAEAFF
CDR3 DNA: TGTGCCAGCACCCCCAGGAGGGTCGTGGCTGAAGCTTTCTTT

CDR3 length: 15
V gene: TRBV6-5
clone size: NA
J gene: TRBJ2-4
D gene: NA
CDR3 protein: CASSVTGEAKNIQYF
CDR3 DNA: TGTGCCAGCAGCGTCACCGGCGAGGCCAAAAACATTCAGTACTTC

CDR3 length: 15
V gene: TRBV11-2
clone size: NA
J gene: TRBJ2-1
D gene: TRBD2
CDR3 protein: CASSLFLAGGNEQFF
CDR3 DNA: TGTGCCAGCAGCTTATTCCTAGCGGGAGGCAATGAGCAGTTCTTC

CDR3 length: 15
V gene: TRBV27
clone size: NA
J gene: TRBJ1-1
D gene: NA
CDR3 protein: CASSTQLRVNTEAFF
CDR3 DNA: TGTGCCAGCAGTACACAGCTGAGGGTGAACACTGAAGCTTTCTTT

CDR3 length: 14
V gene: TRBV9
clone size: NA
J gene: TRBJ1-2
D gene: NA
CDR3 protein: CASSVSPGSYGYTF
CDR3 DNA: TGTGCCAGCAGCGTATCTCCGGGAAGCTATGGCTACACCTTC

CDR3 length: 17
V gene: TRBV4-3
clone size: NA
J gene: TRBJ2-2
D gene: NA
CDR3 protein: CASSRETGTLNTGELFF
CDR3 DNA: TGCGCCAGCAGCCGAGAGACAGGGACTCTGAACACCGGGGAGCTGTTTTTT

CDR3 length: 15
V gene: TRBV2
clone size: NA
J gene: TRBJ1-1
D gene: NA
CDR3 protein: CASSESQGVGTEAFF
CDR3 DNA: TGTGCCAGCAGTGAGAGCCAGGGCGTGGGCACTGAAGCTTTCTTT

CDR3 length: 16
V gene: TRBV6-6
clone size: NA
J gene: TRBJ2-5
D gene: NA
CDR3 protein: CASSYIVEDSRQTQYF
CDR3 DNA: TGTGCCAGCAGTTACATTGTGGAGGATTCGAGGCAGACCCAGTACTTC

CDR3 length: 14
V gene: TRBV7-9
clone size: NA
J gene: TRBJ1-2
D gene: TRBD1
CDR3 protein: CASRPPDREYGYTF
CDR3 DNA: TGTGCCAGCAGGCCACCAGACAGGGAGTATGGCTACACCTTC

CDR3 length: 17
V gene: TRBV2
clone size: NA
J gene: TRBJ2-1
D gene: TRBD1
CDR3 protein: CASSLSLRDRGKGEQFF
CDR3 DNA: TGTGCCAGCAGTCTAAGTCTCCGGGACAGGGGGAAGGGTGAGCAGTTCTTC

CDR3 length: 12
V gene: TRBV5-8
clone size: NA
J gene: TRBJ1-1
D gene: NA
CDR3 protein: CASSLWQTEAFF
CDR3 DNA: TGTGCCAGCAGCTTGTGGCAGACTGAAGCTTTCTTT

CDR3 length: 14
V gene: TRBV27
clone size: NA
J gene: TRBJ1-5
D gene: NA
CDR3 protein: CASRIGGSNQPQHF
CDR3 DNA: TGTGCCAGCAGGATTGGGGGGAGCAATCAGCCCCAGCATTTT

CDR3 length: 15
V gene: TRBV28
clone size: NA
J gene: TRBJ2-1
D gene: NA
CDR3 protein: CASSIAVSSYNEQFF
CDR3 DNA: TGTGCCAGCAGCATAGCGGTTAGCTCCTACAATGAGCAGTTCTTC

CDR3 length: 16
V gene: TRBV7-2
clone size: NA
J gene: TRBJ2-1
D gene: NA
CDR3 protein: CASSLASGSPYNEQFF
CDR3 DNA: TGTGCCAGCAGCTTAGCGTCAGGGAGCCCCTACAATGAGCAGTTCTTC

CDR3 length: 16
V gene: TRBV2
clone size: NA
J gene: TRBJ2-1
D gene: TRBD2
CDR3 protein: CASRVTSGRDHNEQFF
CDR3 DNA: TGTGCCAGCAGGGTGACTAGCGGGAGGGACCACAATGAGCAGTTCTTC

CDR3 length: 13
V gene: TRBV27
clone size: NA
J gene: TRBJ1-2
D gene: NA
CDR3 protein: CASRAGTNYGYTF
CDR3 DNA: TGTGCCAGCAGGGCGGGGACAAACTATGGCTACACCTTC

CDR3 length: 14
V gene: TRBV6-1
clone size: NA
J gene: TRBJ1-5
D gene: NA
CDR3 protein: CASREFRSNQPQHF
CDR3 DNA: TGTGCCAGCAGGGAATTCAGGAGCAATCAGCCCCAGCATTTT

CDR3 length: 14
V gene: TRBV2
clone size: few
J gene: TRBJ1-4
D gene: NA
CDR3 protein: CARAGGRSNEKLFF
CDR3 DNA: TGTGCCAGGGCTGGGGGGCGCAGTAATGAAAAACTGTTTTTT

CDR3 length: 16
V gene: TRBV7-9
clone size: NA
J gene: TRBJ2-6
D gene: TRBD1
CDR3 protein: CASSLEQGLPSNVLTF
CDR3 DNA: TGTGCCAGCAGCTTAGAACAGGGGCTCCCCTCCAACGTCCTGACTTTC

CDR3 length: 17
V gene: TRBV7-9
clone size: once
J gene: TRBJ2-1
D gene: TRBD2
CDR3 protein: CASSLAPASGSYNEQFF
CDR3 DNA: TGTGCCAGCAGCTTAGCCCCGGCTAGCGGATCCTACAATGAGCAGTTCTTC

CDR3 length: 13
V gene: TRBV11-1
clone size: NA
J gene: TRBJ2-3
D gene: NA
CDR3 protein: CASSRTPTDTQYF
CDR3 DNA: TGTGCCAGCAGCCGGACCCCCACAGATACGCAGTATTTT

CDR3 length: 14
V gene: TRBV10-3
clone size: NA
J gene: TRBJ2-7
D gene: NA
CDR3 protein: CAISDSQDGYEQYF
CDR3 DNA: TGTGCCATCAGTGATAGCCAGGACGGGTACGAGCAGTACTTC

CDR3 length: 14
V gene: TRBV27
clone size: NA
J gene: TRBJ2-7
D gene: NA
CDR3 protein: CASSRGLVTYEQYF
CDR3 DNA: TGTGCCAGCAGCCGGGGCCTTGTCACCTACGAGCAGTACTTC

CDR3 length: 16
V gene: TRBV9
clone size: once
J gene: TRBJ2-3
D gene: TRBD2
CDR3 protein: CASSAPRAGGPDTQYF
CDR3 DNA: TGTGCCAGCAGCGCCCCGCGGGCGGGAGGGCCAGATACGCAGTATTTT

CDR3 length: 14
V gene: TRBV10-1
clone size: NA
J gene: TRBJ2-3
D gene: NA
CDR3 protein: CASSEEASTDTQYF
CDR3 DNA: TGCGCCAGCAGTGAAGAGGCCAGCACAGATACGCAGTATTTT

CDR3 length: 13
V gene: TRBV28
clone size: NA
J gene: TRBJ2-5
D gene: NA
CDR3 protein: CASSPAPGQTQYF
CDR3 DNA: TGTGCCAGCTCCCCGGCCCCAGGGCAGACCCAGTACTTC

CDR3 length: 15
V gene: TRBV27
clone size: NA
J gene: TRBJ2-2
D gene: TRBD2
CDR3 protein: CASSFGEGNTGELFF
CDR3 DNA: TGTGCCAGCAGTTTCGGGGAGGGGAACACCGGGGAGCTGTTTTTT

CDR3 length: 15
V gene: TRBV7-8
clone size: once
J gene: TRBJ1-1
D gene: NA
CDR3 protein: CASSFQGTVNTEAFF
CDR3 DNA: TGTGCCAGCAGCTTTCAGGGGACTGTGAACACTGAAGCTTTCTTT

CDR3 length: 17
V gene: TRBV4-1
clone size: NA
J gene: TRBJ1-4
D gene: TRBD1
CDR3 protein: CASSQVLPGTGNEKLFF
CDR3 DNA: TGCGCCAGCAGCCAAGTTTTACCCGGGACAGGGAATGAAAAACTGTTTTTT

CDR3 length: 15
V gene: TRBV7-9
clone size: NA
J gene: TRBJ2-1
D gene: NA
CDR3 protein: CASNPSGRDLREQFF
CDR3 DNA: TGTGCCAGCAACCCCAGCGGGCGGGACTTAAGAGAGCAGTTCTTC

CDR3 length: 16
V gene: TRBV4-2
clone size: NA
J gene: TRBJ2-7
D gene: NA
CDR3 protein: CASSQEGAEGSAEQYF
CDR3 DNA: TGTGCCAGCAGCCAAGAGGGGGCAGAGGGCTCCGCCGAGCAGTACTTC

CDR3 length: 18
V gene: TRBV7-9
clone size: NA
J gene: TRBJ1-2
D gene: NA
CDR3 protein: CASSSPTLSHDRNYGYTF
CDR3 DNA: TGTGCCAGCAGCTCACCAACCCTTTCCCACGATCGTAACTATGGCTACACCTTC

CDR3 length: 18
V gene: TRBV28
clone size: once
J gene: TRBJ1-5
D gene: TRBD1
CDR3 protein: CASSRGQGARFGNQPQHF
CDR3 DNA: TGTGCCAGCAGTAGGGGGCAGGGGGCTAGGTTTGGCAATCAGCCCCAGCATTTT

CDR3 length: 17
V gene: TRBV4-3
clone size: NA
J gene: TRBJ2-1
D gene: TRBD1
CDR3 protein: CASSLRRTGTLENEQFF
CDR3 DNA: TGCGCCAGCAGCTTACGCCGGACAGGGACATTAGAGAATGAGCAGTTCTTC

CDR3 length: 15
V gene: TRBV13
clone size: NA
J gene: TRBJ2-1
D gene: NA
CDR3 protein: CASSDVKGGHNEQFF
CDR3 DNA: TGTGCCAGCAGCGACGTGAAGGGGGGGCACAATGAGCAGTTCTTC

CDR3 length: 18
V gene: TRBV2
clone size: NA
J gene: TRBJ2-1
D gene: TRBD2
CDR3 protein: CASIRSGGRARVHNEQFF
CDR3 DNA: TGTGCCAGCATCAGGTCTGGCGGGAGGGCCCGGGTACACAATGAGCAGTTCTTC

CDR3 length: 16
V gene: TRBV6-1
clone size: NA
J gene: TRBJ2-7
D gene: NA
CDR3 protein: CASSAPRGPASYEQYF
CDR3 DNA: TGTGCCAGCAGTGCACCGCGGGGTCCTGCCTCCTACGAGCAGTACTTC

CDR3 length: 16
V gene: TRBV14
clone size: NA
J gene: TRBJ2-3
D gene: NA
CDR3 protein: CASSQDGQESTDTQYF
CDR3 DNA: TGTGCCAGCAGCCAAGACGGCCAAGAAAGCACAGATACGCAGTATTTT

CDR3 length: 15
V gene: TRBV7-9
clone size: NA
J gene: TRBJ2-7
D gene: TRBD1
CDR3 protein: CASSLGTGVPYEQYF
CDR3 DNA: TGTGCCAGCAGCTTGGGGACAGGGGTGCCGTACGAGCAGTACTTC

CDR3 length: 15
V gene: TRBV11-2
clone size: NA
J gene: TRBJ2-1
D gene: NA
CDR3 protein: CASSASVATYNEQFF
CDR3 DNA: TGTGCCAGCAGCGCCAGCGTGGCTACCTACAATGAGCAGTTCTTC

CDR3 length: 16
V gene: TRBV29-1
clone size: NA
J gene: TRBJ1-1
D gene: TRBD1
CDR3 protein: CSVLGQGAISGTEAFF
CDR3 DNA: TGCAGCGTTCTGGGACAGGGGGCTATTTCTGGCACTGAAGCTTTCTTT

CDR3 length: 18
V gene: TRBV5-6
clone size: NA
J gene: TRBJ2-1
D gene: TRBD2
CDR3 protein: CASSLAGGEGTSGIEQFF
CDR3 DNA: TGTGCCAGCAGCTTGGCCGGAGGGGAGGGGACTAGCGGGATAGAGCAGTTCTTC

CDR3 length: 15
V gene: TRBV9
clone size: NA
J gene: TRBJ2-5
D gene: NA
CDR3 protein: CASSVEGKSQETQYF
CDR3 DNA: TGTGCCAGCAGCGTAGAGGGGAAGAGCCAAGAGACCCAGTACTTC

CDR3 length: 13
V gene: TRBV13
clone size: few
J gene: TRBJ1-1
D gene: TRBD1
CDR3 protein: CASSPGGYTEAFF
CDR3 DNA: TGTGCCAGCAGCCCAGGGGGATATACTGAAGCTTTCTTT

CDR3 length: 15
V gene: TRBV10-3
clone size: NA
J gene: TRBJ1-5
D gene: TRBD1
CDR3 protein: CAISSTGGANQPQHF
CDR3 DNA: TGTGCCATCAGCTCGACAGGGGGTGCCAATCAGCCCCAGCATTTT

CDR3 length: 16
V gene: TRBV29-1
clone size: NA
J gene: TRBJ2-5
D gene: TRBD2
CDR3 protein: CSVEPSGRAYEETQYF
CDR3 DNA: TGCAGCGTTGAGCCTAGCGGGAGGGCCTATGAAGAGACCCAGTACTTC

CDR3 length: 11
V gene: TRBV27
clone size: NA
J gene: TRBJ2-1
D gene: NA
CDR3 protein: CASRSGTEQFF
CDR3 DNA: TGTGCCAGCAGAAGCGGTACTGAGCAGTTCTTC

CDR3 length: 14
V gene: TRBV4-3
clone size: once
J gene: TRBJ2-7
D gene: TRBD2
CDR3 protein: CASSLRLAEYEQYF
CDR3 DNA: TGCGCCAGCAGCCTAAGACTAGCGGAGTACGAGCAGTACTTC

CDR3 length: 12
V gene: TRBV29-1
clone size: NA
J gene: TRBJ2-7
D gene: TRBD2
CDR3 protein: CSVRDYVYEQYF
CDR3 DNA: TGCAGCGTTCGGGACTACGTCTACGAGCAGTACTTC

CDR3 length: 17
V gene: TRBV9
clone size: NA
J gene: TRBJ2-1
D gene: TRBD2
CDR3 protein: CASSVSWREVDDNEQFF
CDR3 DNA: TGTGCCAGCAGCGTATCTTGGCGGGAGGTGGACGACAATGAGCAGTTCTTC

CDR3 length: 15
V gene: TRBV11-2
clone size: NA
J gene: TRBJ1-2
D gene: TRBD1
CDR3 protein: CATPGKGQVPEGYTF
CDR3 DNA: TGTGCCACCCCGGGTAAGGGACAGGTCCCGGAAGGCTACACCTTC